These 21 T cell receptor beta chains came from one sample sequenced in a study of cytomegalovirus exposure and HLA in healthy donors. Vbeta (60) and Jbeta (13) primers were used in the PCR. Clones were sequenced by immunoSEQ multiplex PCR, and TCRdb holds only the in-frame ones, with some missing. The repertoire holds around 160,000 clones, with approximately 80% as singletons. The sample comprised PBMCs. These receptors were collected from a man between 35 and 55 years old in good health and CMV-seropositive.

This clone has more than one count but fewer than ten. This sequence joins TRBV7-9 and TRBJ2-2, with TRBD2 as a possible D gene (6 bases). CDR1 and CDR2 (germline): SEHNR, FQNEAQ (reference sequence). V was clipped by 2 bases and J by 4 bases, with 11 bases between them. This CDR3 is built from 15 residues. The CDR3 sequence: CASSLTGSGTGELFF. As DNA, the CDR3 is TGTGCCAGCAGCTTAACCGGGAGTGGCACCGGGGAGCTGTTTTTT.

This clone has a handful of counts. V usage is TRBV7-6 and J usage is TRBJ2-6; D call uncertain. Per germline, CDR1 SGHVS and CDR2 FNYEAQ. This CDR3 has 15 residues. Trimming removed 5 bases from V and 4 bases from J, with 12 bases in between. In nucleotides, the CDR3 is TGTGCCAGCAGCCCACAGTACGCGGGGGCCAACGTCCTGACTTTC. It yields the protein CASSPQYAGANVLTF.

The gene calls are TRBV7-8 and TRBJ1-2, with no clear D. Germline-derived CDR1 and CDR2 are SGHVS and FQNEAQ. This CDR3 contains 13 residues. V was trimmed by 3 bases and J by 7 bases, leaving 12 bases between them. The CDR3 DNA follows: TGTGCCAGCAGCTTGGGCCTTTCTGGTGGCTACACCTTC. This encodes CASSLGLSGGYTF. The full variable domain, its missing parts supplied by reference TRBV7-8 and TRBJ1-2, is GAGVSQSPRYKVAKRGQDVALRCDPISGHVSLFWYQQALGQGPEFLTYFQNEAQLDKSGLPSDRFFAERPEGSVSTLKIQRTQQEDSAVYLCASSLGLSGGYTFGSGTRLTVV.

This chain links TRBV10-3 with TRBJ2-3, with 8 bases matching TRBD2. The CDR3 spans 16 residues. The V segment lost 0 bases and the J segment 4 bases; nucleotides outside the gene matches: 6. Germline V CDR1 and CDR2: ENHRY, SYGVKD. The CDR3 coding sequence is TGTGCCATCAGTGAGTCCGGGACTAGTTTCGCAGATACGCAGTATTTT. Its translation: CAISESGTSFADTQYF.

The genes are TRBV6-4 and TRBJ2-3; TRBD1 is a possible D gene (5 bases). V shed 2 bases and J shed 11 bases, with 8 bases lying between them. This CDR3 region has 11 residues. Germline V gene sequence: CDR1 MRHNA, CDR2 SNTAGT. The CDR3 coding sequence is TGTGCCAGCAGTGACGGGGCAGTGCAGTATTTT. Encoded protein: CASSDGAVQYF.

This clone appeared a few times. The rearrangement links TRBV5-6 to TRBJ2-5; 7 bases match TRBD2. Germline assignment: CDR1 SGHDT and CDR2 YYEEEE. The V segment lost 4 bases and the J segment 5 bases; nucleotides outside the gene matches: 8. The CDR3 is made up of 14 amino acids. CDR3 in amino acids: CASSLTGGGETQYF. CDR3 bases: TGTGCCAGCAGCCTCACGGGGGGAGGGGAGACCCAGTACTTC.

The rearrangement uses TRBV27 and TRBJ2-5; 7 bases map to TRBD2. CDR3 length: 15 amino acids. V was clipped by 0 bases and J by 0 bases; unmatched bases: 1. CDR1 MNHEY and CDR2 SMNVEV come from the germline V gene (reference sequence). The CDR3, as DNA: TGTGCCAGCAGTTTATCGGGAGGGTACCAAGAGACCCAGTACTTC. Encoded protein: CASSLSGGYQETQYF.

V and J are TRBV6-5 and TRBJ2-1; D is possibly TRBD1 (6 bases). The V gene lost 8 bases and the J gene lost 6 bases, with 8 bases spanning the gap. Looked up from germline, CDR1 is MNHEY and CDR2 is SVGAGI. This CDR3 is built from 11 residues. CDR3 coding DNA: TGTGCCAGCCAGGGGATCAATGAGCAGTTCTTC. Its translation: CASQGINEQFF.

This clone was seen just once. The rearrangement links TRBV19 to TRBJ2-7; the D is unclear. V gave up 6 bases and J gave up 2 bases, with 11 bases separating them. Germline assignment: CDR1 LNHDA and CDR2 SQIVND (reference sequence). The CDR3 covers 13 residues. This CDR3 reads CASRGPTAYEQYF. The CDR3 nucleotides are TGTGCCAGTAGGGGCCCAACAGCCTACGAGCAGTACTTC.

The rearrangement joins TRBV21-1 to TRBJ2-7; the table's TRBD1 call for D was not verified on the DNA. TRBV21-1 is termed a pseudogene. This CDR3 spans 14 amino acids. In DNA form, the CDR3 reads TGTGCCAGCAGCGCTCTACAGGGTCGGGACGAGCAGTACTTC. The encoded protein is CASSALQGRDEQYF.

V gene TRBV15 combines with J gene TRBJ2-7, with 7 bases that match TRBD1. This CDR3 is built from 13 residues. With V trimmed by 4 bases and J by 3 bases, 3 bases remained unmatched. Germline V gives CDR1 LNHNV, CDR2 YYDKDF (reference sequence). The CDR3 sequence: CATSIRTGYEQYF. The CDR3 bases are TGTGCCACCAGCATACGGACAGGCTACGAGCAGTACTTC.

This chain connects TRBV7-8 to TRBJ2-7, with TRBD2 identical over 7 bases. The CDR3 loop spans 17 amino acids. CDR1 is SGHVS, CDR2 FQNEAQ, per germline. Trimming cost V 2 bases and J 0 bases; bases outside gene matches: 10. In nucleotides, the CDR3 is TGTGCCAGCAGCTTATCATTTGGGGGAGGGATCTCCTACGAGCAGTACTTC. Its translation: CASSLSFGGGISYEQYF.

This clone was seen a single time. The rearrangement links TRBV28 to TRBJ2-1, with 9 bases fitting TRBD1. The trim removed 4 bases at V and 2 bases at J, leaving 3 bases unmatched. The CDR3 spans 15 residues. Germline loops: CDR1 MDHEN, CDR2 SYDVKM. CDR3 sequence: CASSSGQGTYNEQFF. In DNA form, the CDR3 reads TGTGCCAGCAGTTCCGGACAGGGGACCTACAATGAGCAGTTCTTC.

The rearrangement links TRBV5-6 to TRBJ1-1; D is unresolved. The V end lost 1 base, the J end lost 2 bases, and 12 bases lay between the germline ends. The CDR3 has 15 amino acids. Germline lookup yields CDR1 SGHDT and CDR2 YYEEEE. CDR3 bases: TGTGCCAGCAGCTTGTACAGCAGAAGCAACACTGAAGCTTTCTTT. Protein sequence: CASSLYSRSNTEAFF.

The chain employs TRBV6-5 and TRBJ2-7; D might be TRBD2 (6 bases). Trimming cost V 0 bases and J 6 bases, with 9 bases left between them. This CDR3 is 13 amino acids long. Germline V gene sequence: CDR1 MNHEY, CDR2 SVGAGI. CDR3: CASSYSTGVEQYF. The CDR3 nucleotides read TGTGCCAGCAGTTACTCGACGGGGGTCGAGCAGTACTTC.

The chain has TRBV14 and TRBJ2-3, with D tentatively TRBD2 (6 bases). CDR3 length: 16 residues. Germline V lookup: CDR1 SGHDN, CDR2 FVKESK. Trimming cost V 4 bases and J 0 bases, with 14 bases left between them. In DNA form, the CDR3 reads TGTGCCAGCAGCCGATTGGCCGGGACTAGCACAGATACGCAGTATTTT. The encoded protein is CASSRLAGTSTDTQYF.

The CDR3 reads CASSSRGGTSSGEQFF. CDR3 DNA sequence: TGTGCCAGCAGCTCTCGGGGGGGAACTAGTTCCGGTGAGCAGTTCTTC. The chain couples TRBV7-8 to TRBJ2-1, with 8 bases matching TRBD2. This CDR3 is 16 amino acids long. Trimming removed 4 bases from V and 9 bases from J; junction bases left unmatched: 14. Germline-derived CDR1 and CDR2 are SGHVS and FQNEAQ.

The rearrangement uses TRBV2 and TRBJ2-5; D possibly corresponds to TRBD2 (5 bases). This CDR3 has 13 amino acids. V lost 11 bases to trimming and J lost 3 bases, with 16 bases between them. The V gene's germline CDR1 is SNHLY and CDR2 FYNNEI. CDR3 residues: CAGQEGLEETQYF. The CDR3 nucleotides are TGTGCCGGTCAAGAGGGCCTGGAAGAGACCCAGTACTTC. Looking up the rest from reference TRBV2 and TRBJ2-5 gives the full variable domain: EPEVTQTPSHQVTQMGQEVILRCVPISNHLYFYWYRQILGQKVEFLVSFYNNEISEKSEIFDDQFSVERPDGSNFTLKIRSTKLEDSAMYFCAGQEGLEETQYFGPGTRLLVL.

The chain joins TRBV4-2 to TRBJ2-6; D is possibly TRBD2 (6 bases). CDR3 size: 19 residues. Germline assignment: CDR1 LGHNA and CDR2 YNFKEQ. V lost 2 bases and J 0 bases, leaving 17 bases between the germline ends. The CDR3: CASSQIPLALNSGANVLTF. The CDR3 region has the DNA TGTGCCAGCAGCCAAATACCTCTAGCGTTGAACTCTGGGGCCAACGTCCTGACTTTC.

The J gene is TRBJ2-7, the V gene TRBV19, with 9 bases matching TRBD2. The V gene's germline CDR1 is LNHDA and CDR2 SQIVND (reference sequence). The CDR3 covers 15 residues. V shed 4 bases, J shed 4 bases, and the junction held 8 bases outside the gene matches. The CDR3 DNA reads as TGTGCCAGTAGTAGCGGGACTAGCCGACGATACGAGCAGTACTTC. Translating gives CASSSGTSRRYEQYF. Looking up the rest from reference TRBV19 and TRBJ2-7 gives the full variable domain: DGGITQSPKYLFRKEGQNVTLSCEQNLNHDAMYWYRQDPGQGLRLIYYSQIVNDFQKGDIAEGYSVSREKKESFPLTVTSAQKNPTAFYLCASSSGTSRRYEQYFGPGTRLTVT.

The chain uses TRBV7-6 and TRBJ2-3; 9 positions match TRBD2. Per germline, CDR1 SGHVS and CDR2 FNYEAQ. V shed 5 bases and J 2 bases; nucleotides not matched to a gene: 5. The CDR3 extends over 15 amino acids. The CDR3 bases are TGTGCCAGCAGCCGACTAGCGGAGGTCACAGATACGCAGTATTTT. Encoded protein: CASSRLAEVTDTQYF.